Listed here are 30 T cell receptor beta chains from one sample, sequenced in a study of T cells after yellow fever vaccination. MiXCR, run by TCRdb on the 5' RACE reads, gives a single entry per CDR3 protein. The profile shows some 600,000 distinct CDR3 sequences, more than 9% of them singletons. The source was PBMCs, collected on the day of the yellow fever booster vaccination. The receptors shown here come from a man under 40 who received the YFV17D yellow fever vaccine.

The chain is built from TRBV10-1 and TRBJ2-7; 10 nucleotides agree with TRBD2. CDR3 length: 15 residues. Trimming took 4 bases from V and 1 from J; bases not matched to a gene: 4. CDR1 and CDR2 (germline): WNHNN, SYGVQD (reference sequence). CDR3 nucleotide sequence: TGCGCCAGCAGTGTCGTAGCGGGAGGATCCTACGAGCAGTACTTC. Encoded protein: CASSVVAGGSYEQYF.

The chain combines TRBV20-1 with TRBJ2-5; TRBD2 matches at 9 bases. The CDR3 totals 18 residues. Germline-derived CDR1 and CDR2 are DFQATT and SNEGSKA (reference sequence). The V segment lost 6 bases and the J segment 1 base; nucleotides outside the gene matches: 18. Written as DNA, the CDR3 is TGCAGTGCGAGAAGAGCGGCGGGCGGGAGGGGACTCCAAGAGACCCAGTACTTC. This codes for CSARRAAGGRGLQETQYF.

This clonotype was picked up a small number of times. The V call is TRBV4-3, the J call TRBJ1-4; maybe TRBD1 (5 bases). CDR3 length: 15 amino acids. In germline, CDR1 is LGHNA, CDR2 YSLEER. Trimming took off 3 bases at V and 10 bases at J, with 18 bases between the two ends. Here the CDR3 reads CASSQGEGGAGKLFF. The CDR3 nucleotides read TGCGCCAGCAGCCAGGGGGAGGGAGGGGCAGGAAAACTGTTTTTT.

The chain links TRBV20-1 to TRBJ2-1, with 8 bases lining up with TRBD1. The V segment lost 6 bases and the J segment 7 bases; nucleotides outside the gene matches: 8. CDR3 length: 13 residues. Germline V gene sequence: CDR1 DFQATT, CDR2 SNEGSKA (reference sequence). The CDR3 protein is CSADRRQGNEQFF. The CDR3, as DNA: TGCAGTGCCGACAGACGACAGGGGAATGAGCAGTTCTTC.

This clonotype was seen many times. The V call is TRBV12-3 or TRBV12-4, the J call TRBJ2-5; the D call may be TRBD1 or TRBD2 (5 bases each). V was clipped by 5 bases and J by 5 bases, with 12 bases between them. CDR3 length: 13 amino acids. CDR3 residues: CASSRGVEETQYF. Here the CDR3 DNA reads TGTGCCAGCAGTCGAGGGGTTGAGGAGACCCAGTACTTC.

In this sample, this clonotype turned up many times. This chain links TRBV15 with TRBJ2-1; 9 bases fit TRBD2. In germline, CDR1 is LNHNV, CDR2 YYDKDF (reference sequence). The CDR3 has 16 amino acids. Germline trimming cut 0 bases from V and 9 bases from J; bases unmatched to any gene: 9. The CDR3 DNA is TGTGCCACCAGCAGAGATTATCTAGCGGGGAAGGTTGAGCAGTTCTTC. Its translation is CATSRDYLAGKVEQFF.

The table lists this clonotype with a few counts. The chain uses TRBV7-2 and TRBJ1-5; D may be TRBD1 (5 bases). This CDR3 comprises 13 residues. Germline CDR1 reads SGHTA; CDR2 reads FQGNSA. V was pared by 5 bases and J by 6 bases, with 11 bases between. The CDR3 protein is CASSQTGGQPQHF. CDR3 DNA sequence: TGTGCCAGCAGCCAGACCGGGGGTCAGCCCCAGCATTTT.

The CDR3 nucleotides are TGTGCCAGCAGCCGGGACAGGGATCAAGAGACCCAGTACTTC. It encodes CASSRDRDQETQYF. The V gene is TRBV5-5, the J gene TRBJ2-5, with TRBD1 identical over 9 bases. The CDR3 consists of 14 residues. V trimming: 4 bases; J trimming: 2 bases; junction bases outside the gene matches: 3. From germline, CDR1 is SGHKS and CDR2 YYEKEE (reference sequence). The full variable domain, its missing parts supplied by reference TRBV5-5 and TRBJ2-5, is DAGVTQSPTHLIKTRGQQVTLRCSPISGHKSVSWYQQVLGQGPQFIFQYYEKEERGRGNFPDRFSARQFPNYSSELNVNALLLGDSALYLCASSRDRDQETQYFGPGTRLLVL.

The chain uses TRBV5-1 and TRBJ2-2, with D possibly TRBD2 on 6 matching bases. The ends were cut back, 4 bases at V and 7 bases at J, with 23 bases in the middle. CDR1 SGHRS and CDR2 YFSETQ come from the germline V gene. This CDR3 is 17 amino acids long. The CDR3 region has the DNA TGCGCCAGCAGCACCTCACCACTAGCATCCGGGGGCGGGGAGCTGTTTTTT. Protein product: CASSTSPLASGGGELFF. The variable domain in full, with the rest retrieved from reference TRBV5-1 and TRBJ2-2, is KAGVTQTPRYLIKTRGQQVTLSCSPISGHRSVSWYQQTPGQGLQFLFEYFSETQRNKGNFPGRFSGRQFSNSRSEMNVSTLELGDSALYLCASSTSPLASGGGELFFGEGSRLTVL.

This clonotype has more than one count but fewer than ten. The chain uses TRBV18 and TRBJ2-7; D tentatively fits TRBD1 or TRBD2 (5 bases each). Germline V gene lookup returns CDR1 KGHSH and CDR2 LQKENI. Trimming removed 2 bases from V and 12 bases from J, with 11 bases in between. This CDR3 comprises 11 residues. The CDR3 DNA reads TGTGCCAGCTCACCAGGGTCAGGGACGTACTTC. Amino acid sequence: CASSPGSGTYF.

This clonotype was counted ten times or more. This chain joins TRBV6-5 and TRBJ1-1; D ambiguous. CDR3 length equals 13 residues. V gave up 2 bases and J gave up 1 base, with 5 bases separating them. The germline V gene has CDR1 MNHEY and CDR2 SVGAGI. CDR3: CASSYEGNTEAFF. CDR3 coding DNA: TGTGCCAGCAGTTACGAGGGGAACACTGAAGCTTTCTTT.

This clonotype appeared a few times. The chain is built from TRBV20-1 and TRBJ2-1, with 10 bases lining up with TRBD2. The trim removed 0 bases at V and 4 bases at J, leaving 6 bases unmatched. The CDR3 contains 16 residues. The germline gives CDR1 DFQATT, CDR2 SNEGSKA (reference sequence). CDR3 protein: CSARDWTSGSYNEQFF. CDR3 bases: TGCAGTGCTAGAGACTGGACTAGCGGTAGTTACAATGAGCAGTTCTTC.

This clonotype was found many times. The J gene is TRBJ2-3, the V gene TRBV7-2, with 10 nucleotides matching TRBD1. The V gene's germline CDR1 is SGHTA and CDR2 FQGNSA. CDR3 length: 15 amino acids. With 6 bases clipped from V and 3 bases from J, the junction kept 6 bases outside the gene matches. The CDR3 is CASRFPGQGTDTQYF. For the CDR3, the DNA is TGTGCCAGCAGATTTCCGGGACAGGGGACAGATACGCAGTATTTT.

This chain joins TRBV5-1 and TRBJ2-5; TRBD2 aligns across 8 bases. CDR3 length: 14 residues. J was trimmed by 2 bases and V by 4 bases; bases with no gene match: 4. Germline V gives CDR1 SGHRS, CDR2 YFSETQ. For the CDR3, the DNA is TGCGCCAGCAGCACGGTAGCGGGACAAGAGACCCAGTACTTC. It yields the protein CASSTVAGQETQYF.

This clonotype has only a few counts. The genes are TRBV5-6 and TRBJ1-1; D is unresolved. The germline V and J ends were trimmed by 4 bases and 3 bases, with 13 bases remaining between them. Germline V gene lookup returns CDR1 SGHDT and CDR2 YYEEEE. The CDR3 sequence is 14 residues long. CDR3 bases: TGTGCCAGCAGCCGAATCGGGAGGGACACTGAAGCTTTCTTT. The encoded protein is CASSRIGRDTEAFF.

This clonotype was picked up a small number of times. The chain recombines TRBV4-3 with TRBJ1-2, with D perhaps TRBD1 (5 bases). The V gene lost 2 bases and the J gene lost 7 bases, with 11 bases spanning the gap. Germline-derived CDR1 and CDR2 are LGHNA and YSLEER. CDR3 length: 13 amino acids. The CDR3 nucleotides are TGCGCCAGCAGCCAATTGAGGGGTACTGGCTACACCTTC. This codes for CASSQLRGTGYTF.

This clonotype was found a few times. The CDR3 region has the DNA TGTGCCAGCAGTCCGCGGCGACCGAACACCGGGGAGCTGTTTTTT. This gives the protein CASSPRRPNTGELFF. The V gene is TRBV6-2 or TRBV6-3, the J gene TRBJ2-2; no clear D. Per germline, CDR1 MNHEY and CDR2 SVGEGT. The V end was cut by 5 bases, the J end by 0 bases, with 10 bases between. The CDR3 is made up of 15 amino acids.

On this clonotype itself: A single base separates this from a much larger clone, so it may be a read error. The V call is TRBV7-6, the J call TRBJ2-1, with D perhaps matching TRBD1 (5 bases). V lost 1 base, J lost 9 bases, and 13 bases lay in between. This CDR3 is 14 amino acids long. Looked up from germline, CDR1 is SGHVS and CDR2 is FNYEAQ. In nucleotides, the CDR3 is TGTGCCAGCAGCTTAGATGTATGGGGCACTGAGCAGTTCTTC. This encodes CASSLDVWGTEQFF.

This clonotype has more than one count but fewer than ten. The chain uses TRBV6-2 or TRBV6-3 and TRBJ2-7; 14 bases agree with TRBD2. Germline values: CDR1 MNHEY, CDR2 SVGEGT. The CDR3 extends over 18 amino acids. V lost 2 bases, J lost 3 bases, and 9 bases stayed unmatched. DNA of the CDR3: TGTGCCAGCAGTTACGACCCGGGGACTAGCGGGAGAGTCTACGAGCAGTACTTC. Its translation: CASSYDPGTSGRVYEQYF.

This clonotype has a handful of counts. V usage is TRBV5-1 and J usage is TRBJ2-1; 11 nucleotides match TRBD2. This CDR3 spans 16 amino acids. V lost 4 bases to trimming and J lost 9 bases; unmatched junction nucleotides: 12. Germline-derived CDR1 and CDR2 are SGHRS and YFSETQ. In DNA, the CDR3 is TGCGCCAGCAGCCCAACCGGATCTAGCGGGAGGCTTGAGCAGTTCTTC. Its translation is CASSPTGSSGRLEQFF.

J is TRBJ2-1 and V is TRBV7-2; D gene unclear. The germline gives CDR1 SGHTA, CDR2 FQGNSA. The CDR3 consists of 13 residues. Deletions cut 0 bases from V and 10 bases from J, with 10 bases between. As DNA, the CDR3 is TGTGCCAGCAGCTTAGCCGTCATCGGGGAGCAGTTCTTC. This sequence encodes CASSLAVIGEQFF.

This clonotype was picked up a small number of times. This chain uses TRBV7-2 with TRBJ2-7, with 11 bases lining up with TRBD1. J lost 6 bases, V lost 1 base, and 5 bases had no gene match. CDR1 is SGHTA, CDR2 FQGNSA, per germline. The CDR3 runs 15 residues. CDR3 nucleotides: TGTGCCAGCAGCTTAGAGGGGACAGGGGGTAGCGAGCAGTACTTC. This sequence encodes CASSLEGTGGSEQYF.

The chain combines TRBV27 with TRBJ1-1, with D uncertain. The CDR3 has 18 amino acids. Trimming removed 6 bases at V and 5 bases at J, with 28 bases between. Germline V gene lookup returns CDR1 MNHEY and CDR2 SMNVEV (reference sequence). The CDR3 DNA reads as TGTGCCAGCAGCACCCTCAGCGGGAATTTAAGTCCCGAAACTGAAGCTTTCTTT. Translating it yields CASSTLSGNLSPETEAFF.

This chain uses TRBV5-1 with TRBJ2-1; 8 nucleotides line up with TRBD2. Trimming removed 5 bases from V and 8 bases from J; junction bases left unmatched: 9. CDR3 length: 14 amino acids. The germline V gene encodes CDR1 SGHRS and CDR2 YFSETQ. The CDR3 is CASRTGGAGDEQFF. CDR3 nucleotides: TGCGCCAGCAGGACGGGAGGGGCAGGGGATGAGCAGTTCTTC. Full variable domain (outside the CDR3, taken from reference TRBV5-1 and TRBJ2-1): KAGVTQTPRYLIKTRGQQVTLSCSPISGHRSVSWYQQTPGQGLQFLFEYFSETQRNKGNFPGRFSGRQFSNSRSEMNVSTLELGDSALYLCASRTGGAGDEQFFGPGTRLTVL.

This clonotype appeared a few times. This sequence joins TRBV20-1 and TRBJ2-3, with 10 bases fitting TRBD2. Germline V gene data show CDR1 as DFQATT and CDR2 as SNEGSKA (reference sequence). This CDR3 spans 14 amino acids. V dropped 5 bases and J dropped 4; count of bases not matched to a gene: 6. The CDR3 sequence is CSALSGRGADTQYF. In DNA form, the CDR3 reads TGCAGTGCTCTAAGCGGGAGGGGGGCAGATACGCAGTATTTT.

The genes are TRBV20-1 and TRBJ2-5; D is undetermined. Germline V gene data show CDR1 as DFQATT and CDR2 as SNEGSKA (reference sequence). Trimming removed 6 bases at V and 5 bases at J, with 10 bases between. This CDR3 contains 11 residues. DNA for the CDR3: TGCAGTGCCATAGTCGGGGAGACCCAGTACTTC. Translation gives CSAIVGETQYF.

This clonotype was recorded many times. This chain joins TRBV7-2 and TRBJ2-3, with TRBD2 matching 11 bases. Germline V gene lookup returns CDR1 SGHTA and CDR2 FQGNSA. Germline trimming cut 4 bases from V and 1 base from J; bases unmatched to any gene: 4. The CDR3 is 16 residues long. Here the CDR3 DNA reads TGTGCCAGCAGCTCACTAGCGGGAGTGGGCACAGATACGCAGTATTTT. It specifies CASSSLAGVGTDTQYF.

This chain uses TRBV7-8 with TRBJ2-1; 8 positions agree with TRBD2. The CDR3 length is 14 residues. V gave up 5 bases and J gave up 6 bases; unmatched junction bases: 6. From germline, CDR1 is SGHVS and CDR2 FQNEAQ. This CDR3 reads CASSPHREGNEQFF. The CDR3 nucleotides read TGTGCCAGCAGCCCACACCGGGAGGGCAATGAGCAGTTCTTC.

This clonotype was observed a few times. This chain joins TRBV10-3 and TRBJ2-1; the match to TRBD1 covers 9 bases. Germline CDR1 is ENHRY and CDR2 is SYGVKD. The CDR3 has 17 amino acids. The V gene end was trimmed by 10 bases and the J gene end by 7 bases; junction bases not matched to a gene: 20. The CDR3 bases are TGTGCCACCCTTTCTATGCCGGGACAGGGAAGAAGAAATGAGCAGTTCTTC. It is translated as CATLSMPGQGRRNEQFF.

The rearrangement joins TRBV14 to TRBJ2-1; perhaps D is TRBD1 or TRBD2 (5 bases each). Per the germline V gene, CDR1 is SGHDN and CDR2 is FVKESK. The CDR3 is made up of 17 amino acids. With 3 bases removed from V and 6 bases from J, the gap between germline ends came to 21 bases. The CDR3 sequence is CASSQGLNSRGANEQFF. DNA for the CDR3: TGTGCCAGCAGCCAGGGGTTGAACTCAAGAGGGGCCAATGAGCAGTTCTTC.